This T cell receptor (beta chain) was documented in a study of T cells in Graves' hyperthyroidism and ophthalmopathy (dated by TCRdb to the late 2010s). With regard to the full study: Peripheral blood was collected at initial diagnosis, before any treatment. TCR Vbeta CDR3 sequencing of 120 to 150 peripheral blood samples (43 ophthalmopathy, 75 hyperthyroidism and roughly 17 progressor patients) is reported in the paper. After blood sampling, hyperthyroidism patients were treated with methimazole at a starting dose of 30 mg daily, and ophthalmopathy patients were treated with high-dose intravenous methylprednisolone. In more than 5 Graves' hyperthyroidism patients, the study also compared T-cell repertoires from thyroid tissue with T-cell repertoires from blood. A discovery cohort of about 96 patients, 43 with Graves' ophthalmopathy and approximately 60 with stable Graves' hyperthyroidism, was used to find distinguishing TCR V-J signatures. Whether ophthalmopathy could be predicted prospectively was tested in an independent validation cohort made up of under 20 hyperthyroidism patients plus 17 patients who later progressed to ophthalmopathy. The roughly 90 discovery patients were divided at random into training and test sets in a 7:3 ratio. Results the study describes overall, beyond this receptor: Ophthalmopathy was separated from stable hyperthyroidism by a 13 V-J signature model, with 87.88% sensitivity and approximately 84% specificity obtained in cross-validation and 80%/75% obtained in testing. In validation, the model predicted progression to ophthalmopathy with 55% to 71% sensitivity and around 72% specificity, a median of approximately 6.5 months before onset. Blood samples also contained most of the expanded thyroid clonotypes (frequency above 0.001), which suggests that blood repertoires may reflect thyroid immune responses. Sample size was not statistically predetermined, and investigators were not blinded to group allocation.

This clonotype was seen at least ten times. The antigen this receptor binds is unknown. Base qualities are not at hand, and no much larger clone is one base apart. The TCR beta CDR3 regions were amplified from RNA transcripts. For the first round of RT-PCR on the TCR CDR3, the HTBI primer set was used together with the Qiagen OneStep RT-PCR kit. The libraries were constructed in a second round of multiplex PCR and then size-selected and purified. Paired-end sequencing of the libraries was performed with 100 bp reads on an Illumina HiSeq2000. The authors' pipeline ran thus. SOAPnuke was used to process the raw data, with reads discarded if the reads contained adapters or uncalled bases, had a mean Phred below 15, or lacked an exact constant-primer or identifier match. COPE v1.2.5 was used to merge high-quality paired reads, and clonotypes were defined as unique nucleotide sequences. MiTCR v1.1 was used to align clonotypes to the IMGT TRBV, TRBD and TRBJ reference segments. The analysis included only V-J combinations with a frequency above 0.0001, which together covered 99% to 99.2% of the repertoires. A TCS score was defined as the ratio of F50 (clonal expansion) to E x V (chaos), with BLOSUM62-based TCRdist applied between CDR3 peptides within each V-J. Welch's t-statistics and random forest reduced fewer than 550 V-J features to 13, which were used in a naive Bayes classifier (R e1071). TCRdb reanalyzed the raw reads on its own, using fastp at Q25 for trimming and MiXCR for clone calling, and kept in-frame beta chains. CDR3 protein sequences are deduplicated, and each keeps its most common genes and DNA. TCRdb, rather than the study authors, made the V and J calls. Recorded for this sample are roughly 380,000 distinct CDR3 sequences; less than 20% of them occurred a single time. 15% to 18% of the sample comes from the top ten.

Ophthalmopathy patients had moderately to severely active disease, Clinical Activity Score of at least 3, NOSPECS grade of at least 4, and duration under 3 months. Patients with uncontrolled infections, other autoimmune diseases, pregnancy or lactation were excluded. Clinical symptoms, serum thyroxine and TRAb, thyroid ultrasound, and orbital computed tomography formed the basis for the diagnoses. PBMCs were separated from 10 ml of fresh peripheral blood using Ficoll-Paque density gradient centrifugation. Trizol reagent was used to extract total RNA, and RNA quality was then checked on an Agilent 2100 Bioanalyzer. The CDR3 numbers 13 residues from cysteine through phenylalanine. The only DNA kept is the CDR3, 39 bases in frame from the first base. A distance of 9 bases separates the germline ends of V and J, which lose 4 bases and 2 bases respectively. As encoded in the germline V gene (reference sequence), CDR1 is MNHEY while CDR2 is SMNVEV.

Source material: blood. The sequence came from a woman between 40 and 55 years old with Graves' ophthalmopathy. The chain was built from TRBV27 and TRBJ2-7, with a weak D call of TRBD1 (5 bases match). The sequenced DNA: TGTGCCAGCAGTTCAGGGCCTGCCTACGAGCAGTACTTC. This translates into CASSSGPAYEQYF.